One sample yielded the 5 T cell receptor beta chains listed below, sequenced in a study of shared clonotypes between healthy human individuals. Produced via immunoSEQ multiplex PCR; TCRdb's table is partial and in-frame only. The repertoire consists of about 580,000 clones, with about 98% occurring once and the leading ten covering 0.3%. CD45RO negativity and positive selection for CCR7 defined naive CD8 cells, a population that excluded terminally differentiated effector memory CD45RA+ cells. Source material: naive CD8+ T cells sorted from blood. The receptors here all came from a man aged 25 to 40 in good health.

The CDR3 nucleotides are TGTGCCAGCAGTGAAAGGGGACAGCCCCAGCATTTT. Amino acids: CASSERGQPQHF. The rearrangement joins TRBV25-1 to TRBJ1-5; possible D gene TRBD1, 5 bases. The CDR3 covers 12 residues. Germline V CDR1 and CDR2: MGHDK, SYGVNS. V dropped 2 bases and J dropped 7 bases, with 6 bases sitting between them.

This rearrangement joins TRBV25-1 to TRBJ2-7; 14 bases fit TRBD2. The CDR3 sequence is 18 residues long. The germline V gene has CDR1 MGHDK and CDR2 SYGVNS. Trimming removed 6 bases from V and 3 bases from J; junction bases left unmatched: 13. DNA of the CDR3: TGTGCCAGCAGAATTTGCGGGACTAGCGGGAGAAAGAGCTACGAGCAGTACTTC. Encoded protein: CASRICGTSGRKSYEQYF.

The gene calls are TRBV11-2 and TRBJ1-5; D is undetermined. Germline CDR1 is SGHAT and CDR2 is FQNNGV. The CDR3 is 14 amino acids. V gave up 0 bases and J gave up 5 bases, with 8 bases separating them. CDR3 nucleotides: TGTGCCAGCAGCTTAGAGGGTCCTTATCAGCCCCAGCATTTT. Protein product: CASSLEGPYQPQHF.

This chain joins TRBV27 and TRBJ2-7; 9 nucleotides agree with TRBD1. The CDR3 spans 12 residues. Looked up from germline, CDR1 is MNHEY and CDR2 is SMNVEV (reference sequence). Germline trimming cut 7 bases from V and 6 bases from J; bases unmatched to any gene: 4. The CDR3, as DNA: TGTGCCAGCAAAGGGACAGGGCGCGAGCAGTACTTC. Translating gives CASKGTGREQYF.

This clone was detected only a few times. CDR3: CASSSQSRANVLTF. As DNA, the CDR3 is TGTGCCAGCAGCTCACAAAGTCGGGCCAACGTCCTGACTTTC. V usage is TRBV7-4 and J usage is TRBJ2-6; no clear D gene. The germline gives CDR1 SGHVT, CDR2 SQSDAQ. With 4 bases removed from V and 5 bases from J, the gap between germline ends came to 9 bases. CDR3 length: 14 residues. The entire variable domain, with the rest obtained from reference TRBV7-4 and TRBJ2-6, is as follows: GAGVSQSPRYKVAKRGRDVALRCDSISGHVTLYWYRQTLGQGSEVLTYSQSDAQRDKSGRPSGRFSAERPERSVSTLKIQRTEQGDSAVYLCASSSQSRANVLTFGAGSRLTVL.